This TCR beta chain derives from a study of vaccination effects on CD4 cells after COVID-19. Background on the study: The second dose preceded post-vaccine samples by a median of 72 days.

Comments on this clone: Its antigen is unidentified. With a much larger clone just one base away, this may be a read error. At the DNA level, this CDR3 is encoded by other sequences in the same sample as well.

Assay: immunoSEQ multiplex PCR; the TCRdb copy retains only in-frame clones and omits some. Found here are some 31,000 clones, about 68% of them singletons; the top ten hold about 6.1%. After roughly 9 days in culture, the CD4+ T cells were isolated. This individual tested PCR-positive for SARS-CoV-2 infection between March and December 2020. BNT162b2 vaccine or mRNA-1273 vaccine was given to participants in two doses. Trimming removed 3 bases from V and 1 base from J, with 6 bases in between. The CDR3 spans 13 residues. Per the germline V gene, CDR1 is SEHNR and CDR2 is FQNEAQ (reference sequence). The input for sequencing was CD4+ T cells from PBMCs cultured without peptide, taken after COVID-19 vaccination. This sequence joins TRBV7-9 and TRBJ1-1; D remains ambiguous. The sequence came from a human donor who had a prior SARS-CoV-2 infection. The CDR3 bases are TGTGCCAGCAGCTTCGACGGGAACACTGAAGCTTTCTTT. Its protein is CASSFDGNTEAFF.